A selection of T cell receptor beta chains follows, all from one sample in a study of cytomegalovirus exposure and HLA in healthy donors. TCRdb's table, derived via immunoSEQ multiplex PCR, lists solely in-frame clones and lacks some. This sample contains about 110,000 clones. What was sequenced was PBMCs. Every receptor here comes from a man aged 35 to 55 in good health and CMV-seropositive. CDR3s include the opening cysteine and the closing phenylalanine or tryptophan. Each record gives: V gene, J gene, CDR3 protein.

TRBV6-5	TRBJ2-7	CASSYGVGEFTYEQYF
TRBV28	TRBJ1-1	CASSAAGGVEAFF
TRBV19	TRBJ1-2	CASTPDSYGYTF
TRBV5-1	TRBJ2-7	CASSSPGQGEWSYEQYF
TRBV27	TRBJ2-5	CASGTGGHQETQYF
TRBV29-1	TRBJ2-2	CSVAEAQVYTGELFF
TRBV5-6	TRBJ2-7	CASSGSYRGSSYEQYF
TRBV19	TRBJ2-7	CASGWTSGSEQYF
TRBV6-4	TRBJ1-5	CASSHWGERGNNQPQHF
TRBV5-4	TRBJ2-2	CASSLRLADTGELFF
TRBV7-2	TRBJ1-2	CASSLVTVINYGYTF
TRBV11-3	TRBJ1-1	CASSLGTGGEAFF
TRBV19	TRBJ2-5	CASSPGLAGAGETQYF
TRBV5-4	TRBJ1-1	CASSTRGQRGATEAFF
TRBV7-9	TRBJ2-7	CASSRGGEQYF
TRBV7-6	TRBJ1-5	CASSRTGEAQPQHF
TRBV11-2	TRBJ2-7	CASSLALDLPPIEQYF
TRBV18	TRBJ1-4	CASRGMSQGEKLFF
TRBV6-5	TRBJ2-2	CASSFQGTGELFF
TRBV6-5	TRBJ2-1	CASSLGLAGSYNEQFF
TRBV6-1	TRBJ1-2	CASKWTGSPGGYTF
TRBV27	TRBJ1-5	CASSSQGSNQPQHF
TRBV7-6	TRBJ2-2	CASSLVVAGPTNTGELFF
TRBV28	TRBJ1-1	CASSRDSSRLATEAFF
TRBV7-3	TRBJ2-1	CASSLLASNEQFF
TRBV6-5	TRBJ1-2	CASSYSSAQNGYTF
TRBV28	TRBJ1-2	CASSLPTTGGAGYTF
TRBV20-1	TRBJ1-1	CRLDTEAFF
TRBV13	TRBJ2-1	CASSEGDFISYNEQFF
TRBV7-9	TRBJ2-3	CASLLVEDTQYF
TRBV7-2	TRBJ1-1	CASSLQGNEAFF
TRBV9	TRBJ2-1	CASSVDPRGSDNEQFF
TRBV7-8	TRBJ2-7	CASSSALRTGNYEQYF
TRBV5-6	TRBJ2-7	CASSLPYSYEQYF
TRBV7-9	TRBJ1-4	CASSPHDRVTNEKLFF